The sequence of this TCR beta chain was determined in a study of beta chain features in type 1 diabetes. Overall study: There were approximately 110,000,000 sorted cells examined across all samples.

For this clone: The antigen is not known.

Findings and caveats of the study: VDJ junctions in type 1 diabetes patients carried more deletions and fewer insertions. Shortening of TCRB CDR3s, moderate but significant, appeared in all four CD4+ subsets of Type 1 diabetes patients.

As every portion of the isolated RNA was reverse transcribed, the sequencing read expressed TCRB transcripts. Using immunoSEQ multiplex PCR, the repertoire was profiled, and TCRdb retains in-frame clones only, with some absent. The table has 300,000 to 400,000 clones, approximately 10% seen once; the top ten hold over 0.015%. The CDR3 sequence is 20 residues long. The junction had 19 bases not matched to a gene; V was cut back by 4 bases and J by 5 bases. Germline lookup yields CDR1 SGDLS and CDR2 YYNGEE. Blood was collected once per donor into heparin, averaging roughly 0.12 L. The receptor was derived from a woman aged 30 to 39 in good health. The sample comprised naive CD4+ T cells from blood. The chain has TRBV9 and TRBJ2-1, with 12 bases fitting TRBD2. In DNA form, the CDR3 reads TGTGCCAGCAGCTCTAGGGATCTAGCGGGAGGGCCTAGCGGCCACAATGAGCAGTTCTTC. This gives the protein CASSSRDLAGGPSGHNEQFF.